This TCR beta chain is from a study of identifying expanded T cells in peripheral blood. Details on this clone: Its antigen remains unidentified.

Using immunoSEQ multiplex PCR, the repertoire was profiled, and TCRdb retains in-frame clones only, with some absent. This sample yields about 90,000 clones, of which about 86% are seen a single time; around 5.6% belongs to the top ten. Study-wide findings and caveats: Clone count variance between approximately two-week samples rose with total template count.

Healthy donors had no documented immune events, such as infections, while sampled. Trimming cost V 5 bases and J 5 bases, with 12 bases left between them. CDR3 length equals 13 residues. In germline, CDR1 is KGHSH, CDR2 LQKENI. The sequenced material came from blood. The chain couples TRBV18 to TRBJ1-2, with D perhaps matching TRBD1 (6 bases). The receptor's source is a person aged 18 to 70 in good health. CDR3 in amino acids: CASSADRQYGYTF. For the CDR3, the DNA is TGTGCCAGCTCAGCAGACAGGCAGTATGGCTACACCTTC.